Given below is one T cell receptor beta chain in context. Method: immunoSEQ multiplex PCR; TCRdb's copy keeps in-frame clones and lacks some. The repertoire holds 150,000 to 200,000 clones, with 76% as singletons. This sample is part of a study of blood T cell repertoires in COVID-19. Study context: Both acute and convalescent COVID-19 samples were obtained from the United States, Italy and Spain.

The V segment lost 4 bases and the J segment 11 bases; nucleotides outside the gene matches: 10. Germline CDR1 and CDR2: SGHTA and FQGNSA. The CDR3 loop spans 13 amino acids. This sequence was found in a woman in her forties or fifties with acute COVID-19. This sequence joins TRBV7-2 and TRBJ1-1; 7 nucleotides line up with TRBD1. Sequencing used PBMCs or T cells enriched from blood (not recorded which). The CDR3 region has the DNA TGTGCCAGCAGCTCGAGACAGGGCGGGCGGGCTTTCTTT. It specifies CASSSRQGGRAFF.